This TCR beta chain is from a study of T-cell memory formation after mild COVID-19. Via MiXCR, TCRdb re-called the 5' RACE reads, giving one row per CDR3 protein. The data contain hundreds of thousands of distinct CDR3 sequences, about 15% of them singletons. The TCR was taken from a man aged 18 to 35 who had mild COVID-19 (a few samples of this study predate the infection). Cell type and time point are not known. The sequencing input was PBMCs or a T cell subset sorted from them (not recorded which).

This CDR3 reads CASSQVPTDPSYEQYF. Written as DNA, the CDR3 is TGTGCCAGCAGCCAAGTCCCTACCGACCCATCATACGAGCAGTACTTC. The chain links TRBV4-2 to TRBJ2-7; D uncertain. CDR1 and CDR2 (germline): LGHNA, YNFKEQ. The germline V and J ends were trimmed by 1 base and 4 bases, with 17 bases remaining between them. This CDR3 contains 16 residues.